The 10 T cell receptor beta chains below come from one sample, sequenced in a study of OX40 agonist ivuxolimab in advanced cancers. Here immunoSEQ multiplex PCR was the method, and the copy in TCRdb shows in-frame clones only, minus some. The sample holds over 70,000 clones, about 92% seen once. This specimen consisted of CD4+ or CD8+ T cells sorted from blood, obtained in a trial of the OX40 agonist ivuxolimab. These TCRs come from an adult with an advanced solid tumor such as melanoma, head and neck, liver or kidney cancer.

This clone has a single count. The chain employs TRBV7-9 and TRBJ2-7, with 7 nucleotides matching TRBD1. Germline V lookup: CDR1 SEHNR, CDR2 FQNEAQ (reference sequence). The CDR3 consists of 16 residues. The V gene end was trimmed by 1 base and the J gene end by 0 bases; junction bases not matched to a gene: 6. The CDR3 sequence is CASSLGQGVSSYEQYF. In DNA form, the CDR3 reads TGTGCCAGCAGCTTAGGGCAGGGGGTGAGCTCCTACGAGCAGTACTTC.

A single count supports this clone. The genes are TRBV9 and TRBJ2-1; 15 bases line up with TRBD2. The germline gives CDR1 SGDLS, CDR2 YYNGEE. The length of the CDR3 is 18 residues. V lost 4 bases to trimming and J lost 10 bases; unmatched junction nucleotides: 15. CDR3 region: CASSPRTSGRERGGEQFF. In DNA, the CDR3 is TGTGCCAGCAGCCCCCGGACTAGCGGGAGGGAAAGAGGGGGGGAGCAGTTCTTC.

The rearrangement uses TRBV19 and TRBJ2-5, with D perhaps given as TRBD1 or TRBD2 (5 bases each). With the DNA end fitting TRBJ2-7 better, the J assignment may be wrong. Germline V gives CDR1 LNHDA, CDR2 SQIVND (reference sequence). CDR3 length: 17 amino acids. The CDR3 loop reads CASSISARGRLGYEQYF. CDR3 DNA: TGTGCCAGTAGTATTAGTGCCCGGGGCAGGTTGGGCTACGAGCAGTACTTC.

Here the CDR3 DNA reads TGTGCCAGCAGTGGATACAGGGGGCTGTATCCTGAAGCTTTCTTT. This gives the protein CASSGYRGLYPEAFF. The rearrangement joins TRBV28 to TRBJ1-1; 9 nucleotides agree with TRBD1. Germline V gene sequence: CDR1 MDHEN, CDR2 SYDVKM. The CDR3 is made up of 15 amino acids. The trim removed 5 bases at V and 6 bases at J, leaving 10 bases unmatched.

The V and J genes are TRBV4-2 and TRBJ2-3; 10 bases fit TRBD2. The junction had 7 bases not matched to a gene; V was cut back by 2 bases and J by 5 bases. This CDR3 has 16 amino acids. Germline V gene sequence: CDR1 LGHNA, CDR2 YNFKEQ. The CDR3 is CASSQPGLAVQDTQYF. CDR3 DNA: TGTGCCAGCAGCCAACCAGGACTAGCGGTTCAAGATACGCAGTATTTT.

With respect to this clone: The sample carries other DNA sequences with the same CDR3. The V and J genes are TRBV20-1 and TRBJ1-1, with no clear D. The V and J ends lost 6 bases and 5 bases respectively, with 7 bases between them. The CDR3 runs 10 residues. Germline values: CDR1 DFQATT, CDR2 SNEGSKA (reference sequence). The DNA of the CDR3 is TGCAGTGCGGGTGGTACTGAAGCTTTCTTT. Amino acid sequence: CSAGGTEAFF.

As regards this clone: The junction differs from germline at one of its ends, possibly a read error. The chain carries TRBV7-7 and TRBJ2-5, with D possibly TRBD1 on 5 matching bases. The germline V gene encodes CDR1 SSHAT and CDR2 FNYEAQ (reference sequence). The CDR3 consists of 15 residues. CDR3 sequence: CASSPTQGQQETQYF. In DNA form, the CDR3 reads TGTGCTAGCAGTCCTACCCAGGGCCAACAAGAGACCCAGTACTTC.

The chain links TRBV19 to TRBJ1-2; 8 nucleotides agree with TRBD1. The ends lost 4 bases at V and 3 bases at J; junction bases unmatched: 4. The CDR3 is 14 residues long. Germline V gene data show CDR1 as LNHDA and CDR2 as SQIVND (reference sequence). The CDR3: CASSKQGVYYGYTF. The CDR3 coding sequence is TGTGCCAGTAGTAAACAGGGGGTGTACTATGGCTACACCTTC.

This clone has only a few counts. The chain combines TRBV4-1 with TRBJ1-6, with D possibly being TRBD1 (5 bases). This CDR3 is built from 15 residues. V shed 0 bases and J shed 5 bases, with 8 bases lying between them. Germline lookup yields CDR1 MGHRA and CDR2 YSYEKL. The CDR3 is CASSQDRVHNSPLHF. The CDR3 DNA reads TGCGCCAGCAGCCAAGACAGGGTTCATAATTCACCCCTCCACTTT.

The rearrangement uses TRBV7-2 and TRBJ2-3, with 12 bases lining up with TRBD2. CDR3 size: 16 residues. Germline CDR1 reads SGHTA; CDR2 reads FQGNSA. Germline trimming cut 7 bases from V and 6 bases from J; bases unmatched to any gene: 11. The CDR3 reads CASTPLAGGSVDTQYF. Here the CDR3 DNA reads TGTGCCAGCACTCCGCTAGCGGGGGGGTCGGTGGATACGCAGTATTTT.